This T cell receptor beta chain was captured by sequencing in a study of identical twins. TCRdb passed the 5' RACE reads through MiXCR, listing each CDR3 protein once. The sample shows around 290,000 distinct CDR3 sequences, 8.5% to 9.5% of them seen only once. J lost 0 bases, V lost 2 bases, and 5 bases had no gene match. The CDR3 contains 16 residues. Per germline, CDR1 SQVTM and CDR2 ANQGSEA. These data also featured in a second study, about yellow fever vaccine responses in identical twins.

The chain is built from TRBV29-1 and TRBJ2-1, with TRBD2 matching 9 bases. Sequenced: CD8+ T cells sorted from blood. The TCR comes from a woman younger than 30 in good health. CDR3 bases: TGCAGCGTTGAACTAGCGGGGATAAGCTCCTACAATGAGCAGTTCTTC. This gives the protein CSVELAGISSYNEQFF.